The next 23 T cell receptor beta chains were all read from a single sample in a study of molecular identifiers for immune sequencing clone quantification. TCRdb analysed the PCR reads with MiXCR anew, one entry per CDR3 protein. The data show hundreds of thousands of distinct CDR3 sequences, over 20% seen once. The specimen sequenced was naive CD8+ T cells from blood, with Jurkat cell RNA spiked in. This sample's subset: FACS-sorted CD8+CD4-CCR7+CD45RA+ naive T cells. The source of these receptors is a human donor in good health. Some libraries in this study had Jurkat cell RNA spiked in.

This clonotype has a handful of counts. The chain joins TRBV12-3 or TRBV12-4 to TRBJ2-7; D gene unclear. CDR3 length: 16 residues. V shed 6 bases and J shed 0 bases, with 18 bases lying between them. CDR3: CASSPQPGRYSYEQYF. For the CDR3, the DNA is TGTGCCAGCAGCCCTCAACCCGGGCGATACTCCTACGAGCAGTACTTC.

The chain has TRBV30 and TRBJ2-5, with a possible D match to TRBD2 (5 bases). The germline V gene encodes CDR1 GTSNPN and CDR2 SVGIG (reference sequence). Trimming left V 3 bases short and J 8 bases short, with 16 bases between. The CDR3 contains 13 residues. CDR3: CAWSPTSSQTQYF. The DNA for the CDR3 is TGTGCCTGGAGCCCAACTAGTTCCCAAACCCAGTACTTC. Supplemented by reference TRBV30 and TRBJ2-5, the full variable domain reads SQTIHQWPATLVQPVGSPLSLECTVEGTSNPNLYWYRQAAGRGLQLLFYSVGIGQISSEVPQNLSASRPQDRQFILSSKKLLLSDSGFYLCAWSPTSSQTQYFGPGTRLLVL.

This clonotype was counted at least ten times. The chain is built from TRBV29-1 and TRBJ1-1; TRBD1 matches at 9 bases. Germline V gives CDR1 SQVTM, CDR2 ANQGSEA. Trimming cost V 7 bases and J 3 bases; bases outside gene matches: 6. The CDR3 covers 13 residues. This CDR3 is CSARQGDDTEAFF. In DNA form, the CDR3 reads TGCAGCGCCAGACAGGGGGACGACACTGAAGCTTTCTTT.

The chain carries TRBV20-1 and TRBJ2-7; TRBD1 matches 8 bases. CDR3 length equals 14 residues. J was trimmed by 0 bases and V by 2 bases; bases with no gene match: 3. Germline V CDR1 and CDR2: DFQATT, SNEGSKA (reference sequence). The CDR3 sequence is CSARQDRDSYEQYF. The DNA for the CDR3 is TGCAGTGCTAGACAGGACAGGGACTCCTACGAGCAGTACTTC.

On this clonotype: Being one base from a much bigger clone, this may be a read error. Without the conserved terminal phenylalanine or tryptophan, this CDR3 likely stems from a read error. The chain combines TRBV7-9 with TRBJ2-5; D remains unclear. Trimming shortened V by 7 bases and J by 0 bases, and 3 bases separated the two germline ends. The germline V gene has CDR1 SEHNR and CDR2 FQNEAQ (reference sequence). This CDR3 has 11 residues. CDR3 protein: CASIHQETQYL. In DNA form, the CDR3 reads TGTGCCAGCATCCACCAAGAGACCCAGTACCTC.

This clonotype was counted many times. The rearrangement uses TRBV2 and TRBJ2-3; 11 nucleotides align to TRBD2. With V trimmed by 7 bases and J by 4 bases, 7 bases remained unmatched. This CDR3 is built from 15 residues. CDR1 is SNHLY, CDR2 FYNNEI, per germline. CDR3 DNA: TGTGCCAGCATTAGCGGGGGGGCCGTCCCAGATACGCAGTATTTT. It specifies CASISGGAVPDTQYF.

This clonotype has at least ten counts. The chain has TRBV6-1 and TRBJ1-1; no reliable D call. This CDR3 is 12 amino acids long. V lost 6 bases and J 1 base, leaving 6 bases between the germline ends. The germline V gene has CDR1 MNHNS and CDR2 SASEGT. DNA for the CDR3: TGTGCCAGCAGCTTTCAGAACACTGAAGCTTTCTTT. Translating gives CASSFQNTEAFF.

Ten or more counts support this clonotype. The genes are TRBV7-9 and TRBJ2-3; 12 nucleotides match TRBD2. V trimming: 5 bases; J trimming: 1 base; junction bases outside the gene matches: 4. The CDR3 totals 16 residues. CDR1 is SEHNR and CDR2 is FQNEAQ in the germline V gene (reference sequence). The CDR3 is CASSLRTSGGTDTQYF. CDR3 sequence (DNA): TGTGCCAGCAGCCTGCGGACTAGCGGGGGCACAGATACGCAGTATTTT. The variable domain in full, with the rest retrieved from reference TRBV7-9 and TRBJ2-3, is DTGVSQNPRHKITKRGQNVTFRCDPISEHNRLYWYRQTLGQGPEFLTYFQNEAQLEKSRLLSDRFSAERPKGSFSTLEIQRTEQGDSAMYLCASSLRTSGGTDTQYFGPGTRLTVL.

On this clonotype itself: A much larger clone lies one base from this, so it may be a read error. The chain is built from TRBV5-1 and TRBJ2-3; possible D gene TRBD1, 5 bases. Germline V lookup: CDR1 SGHRS, CDR2 YFSETQ. Trimming removed 3 bases from V and 4 bases from J, with 12 bases in between. This CDR3 is built from 14 residues. The DNA for the CDR3 is TGCGCCAGCAGCTGGGTGGGGCTGTCAGATACGCAGTATTTT. Translation: CASSWVGLSDTQYF.

This clonotype appeared once. A much larger clone lies one base from this, so it may be a read error. The genes are TRBV13 and TRBJ2-3; D call uncertain. The CDR3 is 13 residues long. Trimming pared 5 bases from V and 6 bases from J, leaving 12 bases between. Germline CDR1 is PRHDT and CDR2 is FYEKMQ (reference sequence). CDR3 region: CASSPSLVDTQYF. CDR3 coding DNA: TGTGCCAGCAGCCCCTCCCTTGTCGATACGCAGTATTTT.

This rearrangement joins TRBV12-3 or TRBV12-4 to TRBJ2-3; D not certain. The CDR3 is made up of 14 amino acids. Deletions cut 3 bases from V and 2 bases from J, with 9 bases between. In nucleotides, the CDR3 is TGTGCCAGCAGTTTGACCTCAATCACAGATACGCAGTATTTT. Its translation is CASSLTSITDTQYF.

The rearrangement joins TRBV10-3 to TRBJ1-2; 8 nucleotides line up with TRBD1. The CDR3 has 14 residues. V gave up 0 bases and J gave up 6 bases; unmatched junction bases: 3. Per germline, CDR1 ENHRY and CDR2 SYGVKD. The CDR3 DNA reads as TGTGCCATCAGTGAGTCGGCAGGGGGCAATGGCTACACCTTC. This translates into CAISESAGGNGYTF.

This chain joins TRBV10-1 and TRBJ2-3; D not resolved. Germline assignment: CDR1 WNHNN and CDR2 SYGVQD (reference sequence). The V end was cut by 1 base, the J end by 2 bases, with 13 bases between. The CDR3 is 16 residues long. The CDR3 DNA follows: TGCGCCAGCAGTGAGTACCAGGCTGGGTACACAGATACGCAGTATTTT. Translated, it gives CASSEYQAGYTDTQYF.

Notes on this clonotype: Possible read error: a much larger clone is one base away. The DNA of the CDR3 is TGTGCCAGCGGCTTCCTAGCGGGAGCGAACAATGAGCAGTTCTTC. Its translation is CASGFLAGANNEQFF. V is TRBV7-2 and J is TRBJ2-1, with 10 nucleotides matching TRBD2. Germline-derived CDR1 and CDR2 are SGHTA and FQGNSA. The CDR3 loop spans 15 amino acids.

This clonotype has a count of ten or more. This chain connects TRBV7-9 to TRBJ1-4; 10 nucleotides line up with TRBD1. The CDR3 extends over 14 amino acids. The trim removed 7 bases at V and 8 bases at J, leaving 7 bases unmatched. Germline assignment: CDR1 SEHNR and CDR2 FQNEAQ (reference sequence). The DNA for the CDR3 is TGTGCCAGCATCGGGGACAGGGGACTCGAAAAACTGTTTTTT. As protein: CASIGDRGLEKLFF.

V gene TRBV27 combines with J gene TRBJ1-1; D possibly corresponds to TRBD1 (6 bases). From germline, CDR1 is MNHEY and CDR2 SMNVEV (reference sequence). Trimming cost V 4 bases and J 0 bases, with 12 bases left between them. The CDR3 has 15 amino acids. DNA for the CDR3: TGTGCCAGCAGTTCCTCCAGGGACATGAACACTGAAGCTTTCTTT. Its protein product is CASSSSRDMNTEAFF.

The chain couples TRBV10-3 to TRBJ2-3; 12 positions match TRBD2. This CDR3 region has 21 residues. Per the germline V gene, CDR1 is ENHRY and CDR2 is SYGVKD. V lost 2 bases and J lost 0; bases outside the gene matches: 15. The CDR3: CAISEPLTSGRYWASTDTQYF. CDR3 DNA: TGTGCCATCAGTGAGCCGTTGACTAGCGGGAGATACTGGGCTAGCACAGATACGCAGTATTTT.

Turning to this clonotype: This may stem from a read error, because a much larger clone lies one nucleotide away. This chain connects TRBV11-2 to TRBJ2-7, with D perhaps being TRBD1 or TRBD2 (5 bases each). In germline, CDR1 is SGHAT, CDR2 FQNNGV. V shed 1 base and J shed 6 bases, with 16 bases lying between them. The CDR3 is 15 residues long. Here the CDR3 DNA reads TGTGCCAGCAGCTTAGGTTGGACTGTGGGGCTCGAGCAGTACTTC. Encoded protein: CASSLGWTVGLEQYF.

V usage is TRBV4-3 and J usage is TRBJ2-1; D is unclear. V lost 0 bases to trimming and J lost 0 bases, with 15 bases between them. There are 18 residues in the CDR3. Germline-derived CDR1 and CDR2 are LGHNA and YSLEER. CDR3 residues: CASSQDLNGLSSYNEQFF. CDR3 coding DNA: TGCGCCAGCAGCCAAGATTTGAACGGGCTAAGCTCCTACAATGAGCAGTTCTTC.

This clonotype was recorded many times. The rearrangement links TRBV6-6 to TRBJ1-2; unclear D gene. This CDR3 comprises 16 residues. With 2 bases removed from V and 2 bases from J, the gap between germline ends came to 15 bases. Germline V gives CDR1 MNHNY, CDR2 SVGAGI (reference sequence). The CDR3 here is CASSYPWENINYGYTF. The CDR3 DNA sequence: TGTGCCAGCAGTTACCCCTGGGAGAATATAAACTATGGCTACACCTTC.

J is TRBJ2-3 and V is TRBV3-1; a weak D match, TRBD2 (5 bases). Trimming took off 4 bases at V and 5 bases at J, with 13 bases between the two ends. The CDR3 runs to 14 residues. Germline V lookup: CDR1 LGHDT, CDR2 YNNKEL (reference sequence). The CDR3 sequence is CASSPITAGDTQYF. CDR3 coding DNA: TGTGCCAGCAGCCCGATAACCGCGGGAGATACGCAGTATTTT.

This clonotype was recorded at least ten times. The V and J genes are TRBV19 and TRBJ2-7; TRBD1 aligns across 7 bases. The CDR3 spans 13 residues. Germline V gene sequence: CDR1 LNHDA, CDR2 SQIVND (reference sequence). V gave up 5 bases and J gave up 3 bases; unmatched junction bases: 4. CDR3 nucleotide sequence: TGTGCCAGTAGTTCCGGGGACAGCTACGAGCAGTACTTC. Translation gives CASSSGDSYEQYF.

A note on this clonotype: This may stem from a read error, because a much larger clone lies one nucleotide away. The chain links TRBV6-2 or TRBV6-3 to TRBJ2-7; D is tentatively TRBD1 or TRBD2 (5 bases each). Germline V gives CDR1 MNHEY, CDR2 SVGEGT. The CDR3 is 14 residues long. The CDR3 nucleotides are TGTGCCAGCAGCCCGGGACGGATCTCCTACGAGCAGCACTTC. Translation: CASSPGRISYEQHF.